This T cell receptor (beta chain) was obtained from a study of blood T cell repertoires in COVID-19. Some clones are missing from TCRdb's copy, which holds only in-frame ones; the method was immunoSEQ multiplex PCR. The repertoire holds some 70,000 clones, 80% to 95% seen once, with around 0.47% in the top ten. Germline V gene sequence: CDR1 MNHEY, CDR2 SVGAGI. The CDR3 contains 15 residues. The V gene end was trimmed by 7 bases and the J gene end by 3 bases; junction bases not matched to a gene: 10. This receptor was taken from a man aged 50-60 years with COVID-19, enrolled during active disease. The sample consisted of peripheral blood. The gene calls are TRBV6-5 and TRBJ2-7; 9 nucleotides line up with TRBD1. CDR3: CASTARDRVYYEQYF. CDR3 DNA: TGTGCCAGCACCGCTCGGGACAGGGTCTACTACGAGCAGTACTTC.